This passage covers 26 T cell receptor beta chains from one sample sequenced in a study of blood T cell repertoires in COVID-19. Here immunoSEQ multiplex PCR was the method, and the copy in TCRdb shows in-frame clones only, minus some. The table lists a few hundred thousand clones, under 95% of them singletons. What was sequenced was PBMCs or T cells enriched from blood (not recorded which). The receptor source for this set is a woman aged 25 to 39 who had recovered from COVID-19.

The chain links TRBV11-1 to TRBJ2-1, with D possibly matching TRBD2 (6 bases). In germline, CDR1 is SGHAT, CDR2 FQDESV (reference sequence). Trimming shortened V by 2 bases and J by 2 bases, and 10 bases separated the two germline ends. CDR3 length equals 15 residues. In DNA, the CDR3 is TGTGCCAGCAGCTTATGGCGGGACGCCTACAATGAGCAGTTCTTC. It codes for CASSLWRDAYNEQFF.

This chain joins TRBV6-2 or TRBV6-3 and TRBJ2-3; D remains ambiguous. Germline lookup yields CDR1 MNHEY and CDR2 SVGEGT. The CDR3 spans 15 residues. V lost 2 bases, J lost 1 base, and 10 bases lay in between. The CDR3 nucleotides read TGTGCCAGCAGTTACATATGGGCTCGCACAGATACGCAGTATTTT. Amino acids: CASSYIWARTDTQYF.

The count of this clone is one. The chain links TRBV5-6 to TRBJ2-7; no reliable D call. The CDR3 length is 15 residues. V dropped 2 bases and J dropped 2 bases, with 14 bases sitting between them. The germline gives CDR1 SGHDT, CDR2 YYEEEE. The CDR3 reads CASSFLGQRAYEQYF. CDR3 sequence (DNA): TGTGCCAGCAGCTTCTTGGGTCAGCGAGCCTACGAGCAGTACTTC.

The chain joins TRBV3-1 (or the pseudogene TRBV3-2) to TRBJ2-3; 7 positions match TRBD1. The germline gives CDR1 LGHDT, CDR2 YNNKEL (reference sequence). The V and J ends lost 4 bases and 0 bases, in that order; junction bases with no gene match: 7. The CDR3 is 16 residues long. CDR3 nucleotide sequence: TGTGCCAGCAGCCCACCGACAGGGTCGAGCACAGATACGCAGTATTTT. It is translated as CASSPPTGSSTDTQYF.

As for this clone: One end of the junction fails to match germline, which may point to a read error. This chain connects TRBV7-8 to TRBJ1-2; no clear D gene. Germline V gene lookup returns CDR1 SGHVS and CDR2 FQNEAQ. The CDR3 runs to 13 residues. Written as DNA, the CDR3 is TGTGCCAGCAGCTTTAGGGCGGACTATGGCCACACCTTC. This translates into CASSFRADYGHTF.

The chain links TRBV28 to TRBJ1-4; possibly TRBD1 for D (5 bases). V gave up 4 bases and J gave up 8 bases, with 17 bases separating them. Germline-derived CDR1 and CDR2 are MDHEN and SYDVKM. The CDR3 length is 15 residues. CDR3 amino acids: CASSYLGAAREKLFF. The CDR3 region has the DNA TGTGCCAGCAGTTACCTAGGGGCGGCTCGGGAAAAACTGTTTTTT.

V is TRBV2 and J is TRBJ2-5; 8 bases are a match to TRBD1. Per the germline V gene, CDR1 is SNHLY and CDR2 is FYNNEI. The CDR3 length is 16 residues. The junction had 14 bases not matched to a gene; V was cut back by 9 bases and J by 2 bases. CDR3 DNA sequence: TGTGCCAGTCTTTCGGTACGAGACAGGGGACAAGAGACCCAGTACTTC. This gives the protein CASLSVRDRGQETQYF.

The chain has TRBV9 and TRBJ2-7, with 9 positions matching TRBD2. Trimming removed 4 bases from V and 4 bases from J; junction bases left unmatched: 6. The length of the CDR3 is 14 residues. In germline, CDR1 is SGDLS, CDR2 YYNGEE. CDR3 region: CASSLTSGPYEQYF. The CDR3 bases are TGTGCCAGCAGCCTTACTAGCGGGCCTTACGAGCAGTACTTC.

The chain is built from TRBV27 and TRBJ1-1; D is perhaps TRBD1 (5 bases). There are 15 residues in the CDR3. Germline CDR1 MNHEY, CDR2 SMNVEV (reference sequence). V gave up 8 bases and J gave up 5 bases, with 21 bases separating them. CDR3 protein: CASRRFGGSRTEAFF. The CDR3 DNA is TGTGCCAGCCGCCGGTTTGGGGGGAGTCGGACTGAAGCTTTCTTT.

CDR3 loop: CAITPGGGEYNEQFF. DNA of the CDR3: TGTGCCATCACCCCCGGGGGGGGCGAGTACAATGAGCAGTTCTTC. This rearrangement joins TRBV10-3 to TRBJ2-1; TRBD2 aligns across 8 bases. V lost 7 bases, J lost 4 bases, and 9 bases stayed unmatched. CDR1 is ENHRY, CDR2 SYGVKD, per germline. This CDR3 is 15 amino acids long.

The chain joins TRBV13 to TRBJ2-1; 7 nucleotides match TRBD2. CDR3 size: 15 residues. Germline CDR1 reads PRHDT; CDR2 reads FYEKMQ (reference sequence). Trimming at V came to 5 bases and at J to 2 bases, leaving 6 bases not matched to a gene. The CDR3, as DNA: TGTGCCAGCAGCGCCGCTAGCGGCCCCTACAATGAGCAGTTCTTC. This encodes CASSAASGPYNEQFF.

This chain uses TRBV15 with TRBJ2-3; TRBD2 might be the D (5 bases). CDR3 size: 15 residues. The germline V gene has CDR1 LNHNV and CDR2 YYDKDF (reference sequence). V was shortened by 0 bases and J by 3 bases, with 10 bases between the two germline ends. CDR3 region: CATSRDSSATDTQYF. CDR3 bases: TGTGCCACCAGCAGAGATAGTAGCGCGACAGATACGCAGTATTTT.

This chain uses TRBV11-2 with TRBJ2-7; TRBD2 matches at 12 bases. V shed 3 bases and J 6 bases; nucleotides not matched to a gene: 12. Germline V gene lookup returns CDR1 SGHAT and CDR2 FQNNGV. This CDR3 is built from 17 residues. CDR3: CASSFRNLAGGLFEQYF. For the CDR3, the DNA is TGTGCCAGCAGCTTTCGCAATCTAGCGGGGGGGCTTTTCGAGCAGTACTTC.

This chain links TRBV2 with TRBJ2-5, with D possibly TRBD2 on 5 matching bases. V was shortened by 4 bases and J by 0 bases, with 6 bases between the two germline ends. Germline V CDR1 and CDR2: SNHLY, FYNNEI. The CDR3 spans 13 residues. The CDR3 coding sequence is TGTGCCAGCAGTGTCGGGGACCAAGAGACCCAGTACTTC. Protein product: CASSVGDQETQYF.

The gene calls are TRBV4-1 and TRBJ2-5; 8 bases line up with TRBD1. The J segment lost 5 bases and the V segment lost 1 base, leaving 3 bases of the junction unmatched. This CDR3 contains 14 residues. Germline CDR1 is MGHRA and CDR2 is YSYEKL. The CDR3 loop is CASSQGQGYETQYF. CDR3 bases: TGCGCCAGCAGCCAAGGACAGGGGTACGAGACCCAGTACTTC.

This clone was picked up one time. The CDR3 is CASSSRPRGKFEQFF. Written as DNA, the CDR3 is TGTGCCAGCAGCTCAAGGCCCAGGGGGAAATTCGAGCAGTTCTTC. V gene TRBV7-8 combines with J gene TRBJ2-1; 7 nucleotides align to TRBD1. The germline V gene encodes CDR1 SGHVS and CDR2 FQNEAQ. The trim removed 4 bases at V and 10 bases at J, leaving 13 bases unmatched. The CDR3 runs 15 residues.

The rearrangement links TRBV7-3 to TRBJ2-3; 10 nucleotides match TRBD2. The germline V gene encodes CDR1 SGHTA and CDR2 FQGTGA. V was clipped by 4 bases and J by 6 bases; unmatched bases: 19. The CDR3 contains 19 residues. Here the CDR3 reads CASSSGKASGSSRGDTQYF. CDR3 coding DNA: TGTGCCAGCAGCTCGGGAAAGGCTAGCGGGAGCTCAAGGGGGGATACGCAGTATTTT.

The chain links TRBV5-1 to TRBJ1-2, with D maybe TRBD1 (6 bases). With 0 bases removed from V and 6 bases from J, the gap between germline ends came to 15 bases. The CDR3 length is 15 residues. The V gene's germline CDR1 is SGHRS and CDR2 YFSETQ. In nucleotides, the CDR3 is TGCGCCAGCAGCTTGGCGGTGACAGGTCGTGATGGCTACACCTTC. Its translation is CASSLAVTGRDGYTF.

The chain combines TRBV28 with TRBJ2-2; 7 positions match TRBD1. Germline trimming cut 6 bases from V and 0 bases from J; bases unmatched to any gene: 1. Germline values: CDR1 MDHEN, CDR2 SYDVKM. The CDR3 loop spans 14 amino acids. The CDR3: CASRDRANTGELFF. The DNA of the CDR3 is TGTGCCAGCAGAGACAGGGCGAACACCGGGGAGCTGTTTTTT.

The rearrangement joins TRBV5-4 to TRBJ2-2; 12 nucleotides agree with TRBD2. Trimming cost V 4 bases and J 8 bases; bases outside gene matches: 12. This CDR3 is built from 17 residues. CDR1 and CDR2 (germline): SGHNT, YYREEE (reference sequence). CDR3 DNA sequence: TGTGCCAGCAGCCTCAGTTCTAGCGGGAGGGCCTATGGGGAGCTGTTTTTT. This translates into CASSLSSSGRAYGELFF.

The chain couples TRBV2 to TRBJ1-4, with D possibly matching TRBD1 (5 bases). This CDR3 contains 14 residues. CDR1 and CDR2 (germline): SNHLY, FYNNEI. V was shortened by 2 bases and J by 5 bases, with 9 bases between the two germline ends. Here the CDR3 DNA reads TGTGCCAGCAGTGAAATGGGGCCCAATGAAAAACTGTTTTTT. Amino acids: CASSEMGPNEKLFF.

The CDR3 region is CASSQTGTSFAQYF. In DNA form, the CDR3 reads TGTGCCAGCAGCCAGACCGGGACTTCCTTCGCGCAGTACTTC. The rearrangement uses TRBV3-1 (or the pseudogene TRBV3-2) and TRBJ2-7, with a possible D match to TRBD2 (6 bases). V was trimmed by 3 bases and J by 9 bases, leaving 18 bases between them. The CDR3 is 14 residues long. CDR1 is LGHDT, CDR2 YNNKEL, per germline (reference sequence).

This clone was seen just once. The rearrangement links TRBV28 to TRBJ2-5; 8 bases are shared with TRBD2. With V trimmed by 4 bases and J by 4 bases, 5 bases remained unmatched. The germline gives CDR1 MDHEN, CDR2 SYDVKM. This CDR3 is built from 14 residues. The DNA for the CDR3 is TGTGCCAGCAGTTCGAGCGGGGGATTAGAGACCCAGTACTTC. It encodes CASSSSGGLETQYF.

The genes are TRBV6-5 and TRBJ2-7, with D possibly TRBD2 on 6 matching bases. V gave up 2 bases and J gave up 3 bases, with 11 bases separating them. The germline V gene has CDR1 MNHEY and CDR2 SVGAGI. The CDR3 sequence is 14 residues long. The CDR3, as DNA: TGTGCCAGCAGTTACGGGGACTTGAACTACGAGCAGTACTTC. The encoded protein is CASSYGDLNYEQYF.

The chain uses TRBV15 and TRBJ2-1; 7 positions match TRBD1. The CDR3 is made up of 16 amino acids. J gave up 5 bases and V 0 bases, and 7 bases lay outside the gene matches. Germline lookup yields CDR1 LNHNV and CDR2 YYDKDF (reference sequence). CDR3 in amino acids: CATSRDLQGINNEQFF. The CDR3 DNA is TGTGCCACCAGCAGAGATCTACAGGGGATAAACAATGAGCAGTTCTTC.

This clone was seen a single time. Within the sample, other DNA sequences also encode this same CDR3. The chain joins TRBV28 to TRBJ2-7; D gene ambiguous. Trimming took 6 bases from V and 3 from J, leaving 6 bases between them. CDR1 is MDHEN and CDR2 is SYDVKM in the germline V gene. This CDR3 is 11 amino acids long. CDR3 sequence reads: CASRRGYEQYF. The CDR3 DNA follows: TGTGCCAGCAGGCGAGGCTACGAGCAGTACTTC.